This T cell receptor (beta chain) is drawn from a study of blood T cell repertoires in COVID-19. The protocol was immunoSEQ multiplex PCR, while the TCRdb copy is restricted to in-frame clones and leaves out a portion. The data hold about 64,000 clones, with 85% to 90% observed a single time. Germline values: CDR1 SGHAT, CDR2 FQNNGV. V lost 5 bases and J lost 6, with 11 bases in between. The CDR3 loop spans 12 amino acids. This chain links TRBV11-2 with TRBJ2-7; the D gene is possibly TRBD1 (6 bases). The TCR sequence derives from a middle-aged woman who had recovered from COVID-19. Sample: PBMCs or T cells enriched from blood (not recorded which). CDR3 sequence: CASSPGVSEQYF. The CDR3, as DNA: TGTGCCAGCAGCCCAGGGGTAAGCGAGCAGTACTTC.